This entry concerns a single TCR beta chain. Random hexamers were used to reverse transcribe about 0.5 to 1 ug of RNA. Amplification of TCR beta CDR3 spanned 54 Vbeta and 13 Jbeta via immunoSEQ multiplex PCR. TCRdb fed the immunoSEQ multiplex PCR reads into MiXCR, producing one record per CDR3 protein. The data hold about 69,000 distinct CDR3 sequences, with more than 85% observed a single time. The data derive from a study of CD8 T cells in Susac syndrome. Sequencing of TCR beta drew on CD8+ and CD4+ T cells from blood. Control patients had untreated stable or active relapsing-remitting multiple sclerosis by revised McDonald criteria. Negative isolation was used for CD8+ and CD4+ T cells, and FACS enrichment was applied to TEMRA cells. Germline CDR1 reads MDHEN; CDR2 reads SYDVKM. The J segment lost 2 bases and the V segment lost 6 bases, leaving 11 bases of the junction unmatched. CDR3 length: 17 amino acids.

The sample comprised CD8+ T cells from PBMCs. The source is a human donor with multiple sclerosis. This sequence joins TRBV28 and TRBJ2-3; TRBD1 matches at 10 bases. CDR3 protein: CASSLHTGTGVTDTQYF. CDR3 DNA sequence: TGTGCCAGCAGCTTACACACCGGGACAGGGGTCACAGATACGCAGTATTTT.